This entry is about one T cell receptor (beta chain). Here immunoSEQ multiplex PCR was the method, and the copy in TCRdb shows in-frame clones only, minus some. The table lists around 100,000 clones, roughly nine tenths of them singletons. The germline CDR1 and CDR2 sequences are SGHTA and FQGTGA. This CDR3 has 14 amino acids. The ends lost 5 bases at V and 9 bases at J; junction bases unmatched: 9. This sample was taken from a study of OX40 agonist ivuxolimab in advanced cancers. V gene TRBV7-3 combines with J gene TRBJ2-1, with TRBD2 identical over 8 bases. The sample in question was CD4+ or CD8+ T cells sorted from blood, obtained in a trial of the OX40 agonist ivuxolimab. The clonotype originates from an adult with an advanced solid tumor such as melanoma, head and neck, liver or kidney cancer. The CDR3: CASSATTSVGEQFF. The CDR3 DNA reads as TGTGCCAGCAGCGCCACGACTAGCGTGGGTGAGCAGTTCTTC.